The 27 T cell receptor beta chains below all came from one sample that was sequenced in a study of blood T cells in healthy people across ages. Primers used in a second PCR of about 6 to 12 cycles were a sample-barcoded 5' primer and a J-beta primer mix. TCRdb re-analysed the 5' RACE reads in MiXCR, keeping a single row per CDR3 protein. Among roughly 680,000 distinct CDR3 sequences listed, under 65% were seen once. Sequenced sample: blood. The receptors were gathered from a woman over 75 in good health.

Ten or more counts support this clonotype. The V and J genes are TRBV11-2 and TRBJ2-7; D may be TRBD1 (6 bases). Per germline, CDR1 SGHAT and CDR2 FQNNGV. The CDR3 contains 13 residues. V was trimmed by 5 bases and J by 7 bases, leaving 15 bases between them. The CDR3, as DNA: TGTGCCAGCAGCCCGCGAACAGGGATTGAGCAGTACTTC. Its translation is CASSPRTGIEQYF.

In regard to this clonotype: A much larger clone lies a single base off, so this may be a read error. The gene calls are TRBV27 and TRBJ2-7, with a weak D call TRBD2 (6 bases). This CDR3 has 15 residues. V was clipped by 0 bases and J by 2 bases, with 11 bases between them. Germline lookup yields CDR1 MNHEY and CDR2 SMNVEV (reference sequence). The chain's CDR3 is CASSLSAPGAYEQYF. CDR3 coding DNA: TGTGCCAGCAGTTTATCGGCCCCGGGGGCCTACGAGCAGTACTTC.

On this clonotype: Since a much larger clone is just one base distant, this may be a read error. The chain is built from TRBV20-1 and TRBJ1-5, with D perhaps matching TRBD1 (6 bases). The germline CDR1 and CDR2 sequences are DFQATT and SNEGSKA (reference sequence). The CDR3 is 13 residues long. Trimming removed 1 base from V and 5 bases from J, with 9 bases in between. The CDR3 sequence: CSARGGQHQPQHF. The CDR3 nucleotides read TGCAGTGCTAGAGGCGGACAGCATCAGCCCCAGCATTTT.

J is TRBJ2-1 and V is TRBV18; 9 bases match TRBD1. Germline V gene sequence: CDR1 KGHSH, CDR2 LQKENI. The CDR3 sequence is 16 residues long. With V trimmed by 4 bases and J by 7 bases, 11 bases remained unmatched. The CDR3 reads CASSQTGTGIFNEQFF. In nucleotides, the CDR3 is TGTGCCAGCTCACAAACCGGGACAGGGATTTTTAATGAGCAGTTCTTC.

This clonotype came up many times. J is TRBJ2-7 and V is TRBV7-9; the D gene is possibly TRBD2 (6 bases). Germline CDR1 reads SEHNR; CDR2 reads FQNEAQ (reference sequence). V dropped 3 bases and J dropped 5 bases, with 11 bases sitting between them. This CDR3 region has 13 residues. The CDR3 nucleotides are TGTGCCAGCAGCTTTAACCGGGAGAACGAGCAGTACTTC. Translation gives CASSFNRENEQYF.

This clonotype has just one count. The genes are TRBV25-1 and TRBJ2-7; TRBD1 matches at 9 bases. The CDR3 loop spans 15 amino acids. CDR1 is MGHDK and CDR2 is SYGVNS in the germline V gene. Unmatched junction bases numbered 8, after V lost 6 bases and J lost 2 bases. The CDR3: CASSFDRGMAYEQYF. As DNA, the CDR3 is TGTGCCAGCAGCTTCGACAGGGGGATGGCCTACGAGCAGTACTTC.

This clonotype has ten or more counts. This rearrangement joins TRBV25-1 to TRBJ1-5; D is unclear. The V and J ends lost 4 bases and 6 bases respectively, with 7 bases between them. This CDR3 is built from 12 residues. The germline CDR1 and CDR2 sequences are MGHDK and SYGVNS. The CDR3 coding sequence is TGTGCCAGCAGTGTTCGGGGTCAGCCCCAGCATTTT. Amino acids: CASSVRGQPQHF. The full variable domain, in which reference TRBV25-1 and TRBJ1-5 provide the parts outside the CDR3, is EADIYQTPRYLVIGTGKKITLECSQTMGHDKMYWYQQDPGMELHLIHYSYGVNSTEKGDLSSESTVSRIRTEHFPLTLESARPSHTSQYLCASSVRGQPQHFGDGTRLSIL.

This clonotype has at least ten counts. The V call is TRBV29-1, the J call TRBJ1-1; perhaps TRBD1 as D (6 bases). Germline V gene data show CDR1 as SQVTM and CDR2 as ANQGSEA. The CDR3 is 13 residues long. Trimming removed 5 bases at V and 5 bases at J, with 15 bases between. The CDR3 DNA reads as TGCAGCGTTCGCTCAGGGGATTCGACTGAAGCTTTCTTT. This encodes CSVRSGDSTEAFF.

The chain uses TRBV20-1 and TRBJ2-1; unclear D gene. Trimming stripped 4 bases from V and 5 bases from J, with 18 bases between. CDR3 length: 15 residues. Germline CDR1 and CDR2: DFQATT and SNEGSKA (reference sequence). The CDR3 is CSANSPHLKDNEQFF. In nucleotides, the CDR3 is TGCAGTGCTAACTCCCCCCATCTCAAGGACAATGAGCAGTTCTTC.

CDR3 residues: CASSSPQTRPSTDTQYF. The CDR3 coding sequence is TGTGCCAGCAGTTCCCCCCAGACCCGACCCAGCACAGATACGCAGTATTTT. The chain employs TRBV27 and TRBJ2-3; no definite D call. Looked up from germline, CDR1 is MNHEY and CDR2 is SMNVEV (reference sequence). The CDR3 is made up of 17 amino acids. Deletions cut 4 bases from V and 0 bases from J, with 17 bases between.

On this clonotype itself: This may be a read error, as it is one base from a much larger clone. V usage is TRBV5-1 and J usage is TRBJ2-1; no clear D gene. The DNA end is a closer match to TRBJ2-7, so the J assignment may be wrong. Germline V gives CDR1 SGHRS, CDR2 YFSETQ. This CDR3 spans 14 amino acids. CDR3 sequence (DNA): TGCGCCAGCAGCTTGGACAGATCCTACAATGAGCAGTACTTC. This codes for CASSLDRSYNEQYF.

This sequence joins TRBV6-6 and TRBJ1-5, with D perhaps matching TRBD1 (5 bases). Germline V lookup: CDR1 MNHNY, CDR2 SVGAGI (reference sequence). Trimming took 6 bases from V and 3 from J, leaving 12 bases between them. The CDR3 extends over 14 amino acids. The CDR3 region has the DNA TGTGCCAGCAGGGGCGGGGCCGCCAATCAGCCCCAGCATTTT. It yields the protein CASRGGAANQPQHF.

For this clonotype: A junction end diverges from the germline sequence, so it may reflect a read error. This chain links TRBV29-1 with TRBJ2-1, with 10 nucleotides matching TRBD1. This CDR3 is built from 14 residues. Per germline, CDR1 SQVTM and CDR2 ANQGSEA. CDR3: CSVCRDRGDNERFF. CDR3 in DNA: TGCAGCGTATGCCGGGACAGGGGTGACAATGAGCGGTTCTTC.

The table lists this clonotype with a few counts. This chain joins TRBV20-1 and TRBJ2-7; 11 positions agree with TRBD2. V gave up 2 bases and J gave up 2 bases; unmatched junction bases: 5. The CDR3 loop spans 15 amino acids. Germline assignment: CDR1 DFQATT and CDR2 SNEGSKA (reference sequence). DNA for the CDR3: TGCAGTGCTAGACTACCGGGACTAGCGGCCTACGAGCAGTACTTC. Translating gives CSARLPGLAAYEQYF.

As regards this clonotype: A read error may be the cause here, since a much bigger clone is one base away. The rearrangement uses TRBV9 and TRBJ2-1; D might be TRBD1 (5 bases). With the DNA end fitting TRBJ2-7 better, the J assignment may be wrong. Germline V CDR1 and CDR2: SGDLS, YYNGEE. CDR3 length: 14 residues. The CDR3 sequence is CASSVTGENNEQYF. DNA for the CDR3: TGTGCCAGCAGCGTTACAGGAGAAAACAATGAGCAGTACTTC.

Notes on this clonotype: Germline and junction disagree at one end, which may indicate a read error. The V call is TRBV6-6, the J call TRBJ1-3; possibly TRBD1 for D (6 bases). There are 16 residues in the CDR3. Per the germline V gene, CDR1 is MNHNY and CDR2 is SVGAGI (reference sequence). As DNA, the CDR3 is TGTGCCTGCAGTTATGGGGGCCGGGGAGATGGAAACACCATATATTTT. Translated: CACSYGGRGDGNTIYF.

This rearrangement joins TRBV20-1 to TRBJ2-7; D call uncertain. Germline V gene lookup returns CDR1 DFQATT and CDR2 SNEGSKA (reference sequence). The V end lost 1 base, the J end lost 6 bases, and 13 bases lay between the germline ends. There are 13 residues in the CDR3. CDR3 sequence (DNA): TGCAGTGCTAGAGGTGTTCGGTCCCCCGAGCAGTACTTC. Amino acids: CSARGVRSPEQYF.

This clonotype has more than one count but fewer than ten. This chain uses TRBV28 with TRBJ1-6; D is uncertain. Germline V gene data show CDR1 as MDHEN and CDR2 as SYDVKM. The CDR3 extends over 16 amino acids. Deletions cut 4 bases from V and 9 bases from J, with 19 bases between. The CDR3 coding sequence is TGTGCCAGCAGTTCGGGATCGGGTCTCGCTAGTTCACCCCTCCACTTT. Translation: CASSSGSGLASSPLHF.

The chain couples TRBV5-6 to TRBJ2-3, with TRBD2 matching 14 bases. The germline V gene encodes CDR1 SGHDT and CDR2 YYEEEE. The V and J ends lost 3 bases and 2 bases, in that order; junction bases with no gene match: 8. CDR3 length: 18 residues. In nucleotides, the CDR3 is TGTGCCAGCAGCTACGGGACTAGCGGGGGCCTTCTCACAGATACGCAGTATTTT. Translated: CASSYGTSGGLLTDTQYF.

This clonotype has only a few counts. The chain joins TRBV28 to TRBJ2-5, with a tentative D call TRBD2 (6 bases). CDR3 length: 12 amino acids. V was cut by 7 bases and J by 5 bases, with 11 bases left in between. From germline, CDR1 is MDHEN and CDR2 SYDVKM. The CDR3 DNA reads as TGTGCCAGCACCGGGACTGTGGAGACCCAGTACTTC. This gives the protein CASTGTVETQYF.

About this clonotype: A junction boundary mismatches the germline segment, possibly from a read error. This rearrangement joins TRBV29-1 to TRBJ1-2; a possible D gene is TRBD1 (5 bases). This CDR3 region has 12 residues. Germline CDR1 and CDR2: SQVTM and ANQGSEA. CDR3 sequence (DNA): TGCTGCGTTGGGCGGGACTCTGATGGCTACACCTTC. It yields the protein CCVGRDSDGYTF.

CDR3 residues: CASSTRRLANEQFF. CDR3 DNA: TGTGCCAGCAGCACACGGCGACTAGCAAATGAGCAGTTCTTC. The genes are TRBV11-2 and TRBJ2-1, with 7 bases that match TRBD2. The CDR3 spans 14 residues. Germline V gene sequence: CDR1 SGHAT, CDR2 FQNNGV. Trimming at V came to 5 bases and at J to 7 bases, leaving 8 bases not matched to a gene.

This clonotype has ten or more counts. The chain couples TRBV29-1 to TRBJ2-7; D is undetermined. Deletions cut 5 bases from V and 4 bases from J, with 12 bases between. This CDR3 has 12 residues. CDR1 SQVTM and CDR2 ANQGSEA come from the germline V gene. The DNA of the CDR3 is TGCAGCGTTCGAAACGCCGATTACGAGCAGTACTTC. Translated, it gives CSVRNADYEQYF.

CDR3 amino acids: CSARDRQGAAYNEQFF. As DNA, the CDR3 is TGCAGTGCTAGAGATCGTCAGGGGGCGGCCTACAATGAGCAGTTCTTC. This chain links TRBV20-1 with TRBJ2-1, with TRBD1 matching 8 bases. V trimming: 0 bases; J trimming: 2 bases; junction bases outside the gene matches: 6. In germline, CDR1 is DFQATT, CDR2 SNEGSKA (reference sequence). The CDR3 spans 16 residues.

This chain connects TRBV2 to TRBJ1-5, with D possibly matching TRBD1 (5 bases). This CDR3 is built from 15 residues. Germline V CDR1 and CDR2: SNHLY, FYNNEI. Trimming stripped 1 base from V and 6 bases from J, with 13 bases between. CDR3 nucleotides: TGTGCCAGCAGTGAAGTGGGGCAGGGCGGTCAGCCCCAGCATTTT. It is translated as CASSEVGQGGQPQHF.

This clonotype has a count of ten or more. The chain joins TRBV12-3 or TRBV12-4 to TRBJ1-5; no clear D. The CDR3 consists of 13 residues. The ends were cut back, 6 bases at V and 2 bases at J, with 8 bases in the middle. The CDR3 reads CASSFSGNQPQHF. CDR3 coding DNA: TGTGCCAGCAGCTTTTCTGGCAATCAGCCCCAGCATTTT.

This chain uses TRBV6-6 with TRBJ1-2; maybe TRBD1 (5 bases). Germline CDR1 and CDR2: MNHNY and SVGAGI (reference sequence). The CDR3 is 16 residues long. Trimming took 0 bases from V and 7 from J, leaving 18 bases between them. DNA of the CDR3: TGTGCCAGCAGTTACTCTGATCGGGGTAGGGGCTTTGGCTACACCTTC. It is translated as CASSYSDRGRGFGYTF.